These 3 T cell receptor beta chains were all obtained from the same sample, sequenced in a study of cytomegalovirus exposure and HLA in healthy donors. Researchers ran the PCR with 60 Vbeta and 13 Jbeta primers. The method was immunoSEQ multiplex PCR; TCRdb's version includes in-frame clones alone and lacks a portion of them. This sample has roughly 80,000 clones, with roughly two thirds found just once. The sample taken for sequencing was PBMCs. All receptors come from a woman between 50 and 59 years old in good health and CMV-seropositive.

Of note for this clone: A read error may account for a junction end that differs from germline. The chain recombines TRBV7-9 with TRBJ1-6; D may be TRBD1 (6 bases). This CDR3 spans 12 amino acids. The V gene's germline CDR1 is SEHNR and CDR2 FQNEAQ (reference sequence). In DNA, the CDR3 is TGTTCCAGCAGCCCGGGGGGCTCACCCCTCCACTTT. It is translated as CSSSPGGSPLHF.

The CDR3 DNA reads as TGTGCCAGCAGCCAGGGAGGAACGAACACCGGGGAGCTGTTTTTT. Its translation is CASSQGGTNTGELFF. The V gene is TRBV7-2, the J gene TRBJ2-2; TRBD2 might be the D (6 bases). Germline CDR1 is SGHTA and CDR2 is FQGNSA. V was pared by 5 bases and J by 0 bases, with 10 bases between. The length of the CDR3 is 15 residues.

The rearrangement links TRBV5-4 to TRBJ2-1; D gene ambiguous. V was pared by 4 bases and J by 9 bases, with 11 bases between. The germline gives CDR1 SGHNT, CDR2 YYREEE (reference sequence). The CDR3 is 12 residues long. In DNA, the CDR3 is TGTGCCAGCAGCCCTAGGCGGAGTGAGCAGTTCTTC. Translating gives CASSPRRSEQFF.